This TCR beta chain appears in the sequencing data of a study of T-cell reconstitution after alpha-beta-depleted transplantation in children. Findings of the study overall: At around two months after transplant, the alpha-beta T cells were reportedly derived from several hundred expanded clones that came from non-depleted graft cells. TCRbeta diversity was high at day 60 in some patients (a result of surviving recipient T cells and thymic progenitors). T-cell counts and diversity at one year following transplant were attributed mainly to newly produced T cells.

This clonotype was counted many times. Its specificity is unknown. Unique molecular identifiers tagged the TCRbeta library. A single record per CDR3 protein comes from TCRdb applying MiXCR to the PCR reads. Of around 240,000 distinct CDR3 sequences listed, less than 9% are singletons. The CDR3 is 17 residues long. CDR1 and CDR2 from the germline V gene are LGHDT and YNNKEL (reference sequence). V lost 4 bases, J lost 0 bases, and 9 bases stayed unmatched. The sample was PBMCs, mostly from graft donor cells, taken 180 days after TCRalphabeta/CD19-depleted stem cell transplant. The TCR sequence derives from a male patient between 5 and 17 years old who had a stem cell transplant for acute lymphoblastic leukemia, so the T cells may come from the graft donor. The rearrangement links TRBV3-1 to TRBJ1-5; 7 bases are shared with TRBD1. Written as DNA, the CDR3 is TGTGCCAGCAGCCCTTATCCGGGACAGAATAGCAATCAGCCCCAGCATTTT. It encodes CASSPYPGQNSNQPQHF.